The T cell receptor beta chain under discussion was sequenced for a study of OX40 agonist ivuxolimab in advanced cancers. Per germline, CDR1 SQVTM and CDR2 ANQGSEA. The CDR3 has 10 amino acids. The V gene lost 6 bases and the J gene lost 5 bases, with 7 bases spanning the gap. Libraries were prepared by immunoSEQ multiplex PCR; TCRdb keeps only in-frame clonotypes and omits some of them. The sample has about 58,000 clones; roughly three quarters are singletons. Material: CD4+ or CD8+ T cells sorted from blood, obtained in a trial of the OX40 agonist ivuxolimab. The chain carries TRBV29-1 and TRBJ1-2; D is unclear. This clonotype originated in an adult with an advanced solid tumor such as melanoma, head and neck, liver or kidney cancer. Here the CDR3 DNA reads TGCAGCGTCGGGGAATATGGCTACACCTTC. It is translated as CSVGEYGYTF.